The 3 T cell receptor beta chains below all came from one sample that was sequenced in a study of post-analysis software for immune sequencing data. Study outcomes and limitations: TRBV5-6, TRBV5-1 and TRBV20-1 belonged to a set of a handful of TRBV segments that were more frequent in patients than controls.

Antigens for these TCRs are unknown. Incorporated into the TCR beta cDNA libraries were unique molecular identifiers, which served to reduce PCR and sequencing biases. A single record per CDR3 protein comes from TCRdb applying MiXCR to the PCR reads. The sample holds roughly 870,000 distinct CDR3 sequences, under 70% seen once. The sequenced sample was blood. All receptors come from a girl aged 5 to 17 with multiple sclerosis.

This clonotype was seen a handful of times. The CDR3: CASRGTSVGQETQYF. The CDR3 nucleotides read TGTGCCAGCAGGGGGACTAGCGTTGGACAAGAGACCCAGTACTTC. V gene TRBV6-5 combines with J gene TRBJ2-5, with TRBD2 matching over 10 bases. J lost 2 bases, V lost 6 bases, and 6 bases had no gene match. Germline loops: CDR1 MNHEY, CDR2 SVGAGI. The length of the CDR3 is 15 residues.

V is TRBV2 and J is TRBJ2-4; 9 bases are a match to TRBD2. Trimming removed 9 bases from V and 6 bases from J; junction bases left unmatched: 6. This CDR3 contains 13 residues. The germline V gene has CDR1 SNHLY and CDR2 FYNNEI. The chain's CDR3 is CASNSGSGNIQYF. The CDR3 DNA is TGTGCCAGTAATAGCGGGAGTGGAAACATTCAGTACTTC.

The genes are TRBV3-1 and TRBJ2-5, with 14 nucleotides matching TRBD2. The V segment lost 6 bases and the J segment 4 bases; nucleotides outside the gene matches: 7. In germline, CDR1 is LGHDT, CDR2 YNNKEL (reference sequence). The length of the CDR3 is 16 residues. The CDR3 DNA reads TGTGCCAGCAGTCTTGGGACTAGCGGGGGATTAGAGACCCAGTACTTC. This codes for CASSLGTSGGLETQYF.